This TCR beta chain was identified during a study of T cells in Graves' hyperthyroidism and ophthalmopathy. About the research overall: Pretreatment peripheral blood was obtained at initial diagnosis. Study-wide findings and caveats: Ophthalmopathy got predicted by the model a median roughly 6.1 months before its onset.

Using RNA transcripts as the source, TCR beta CDR3 regions were amplified. Initially, a first-round RT-PCR of the TCR CDR3 employed the HTBI primer set. TCRdb re-called the multiplex PCR reads with MiXCR, one entry per CDR3 protein. The sample records around 600,000 distinct CDR3 sequences, 13% to 15% being singletons. In this sample, this clonotype turned up many times. Its antigen remains unknown. Trimming cost V 6 bases and J 4 bases; bases outside gene matches: 11. The length of the CDR3 is 16 residues. The clonotype comes from a woman in her late teens or twenties with Graves' ophthalmopathy. The J gene is TRBJ2-3, the V gene TRBV12-3 or TRBV12-4, with TRBD1 matching 9 bases. The sequencing sample was made of blood. The CDR3 reads CASSPTGTGISDTQYF. The CDR3 DNA sequence: TGTGCCAGCAGCCCCACCGGGACAGGGATATCAGATACGCAGTATTTT.